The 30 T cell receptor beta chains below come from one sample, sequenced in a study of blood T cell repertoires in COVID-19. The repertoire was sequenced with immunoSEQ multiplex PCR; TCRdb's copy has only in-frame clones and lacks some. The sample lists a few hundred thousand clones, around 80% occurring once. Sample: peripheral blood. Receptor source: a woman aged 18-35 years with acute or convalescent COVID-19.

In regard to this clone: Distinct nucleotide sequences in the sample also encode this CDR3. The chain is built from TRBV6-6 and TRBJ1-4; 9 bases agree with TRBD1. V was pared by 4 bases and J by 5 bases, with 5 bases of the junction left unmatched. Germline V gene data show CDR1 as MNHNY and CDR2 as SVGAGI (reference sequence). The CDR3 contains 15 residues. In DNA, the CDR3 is TGTGCCAGCAGTTCCACGGGACAGGGAAATGAAAAACTGTTTTTT. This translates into CASSSTGQGNEKLFF.

The CDR3 sequence is CASSQGSTEAFF. The CDR3 nucleotides are TGTGCCAGCAGCCAGGGGTCCACTGAAGCTTTCTTT. This chain joins TRBV7-6 and TRBJ1-1, with D possibly TRBD1 on 6 matching bases. Deletions cut 5 bases from V and 4 bases from J, with 8 bases between. Germline V gene lookup returns CDR1 SGHVS and CDR2 FNYEAQ. The CDR3 totals 12 residues. The full variable domain, completed using reference TRBV7-6 and TRBJ1-1, is GAGVSQSPRYKVTKRGQDVALRCDPISGHVSLYWYRQALGQGPEFLTYFNYEAQQDKSGLPNDRFSAERPEGSISTLTIQRTEQRDSAMYRCASSQGSTEAFFGQGTRLTVV.

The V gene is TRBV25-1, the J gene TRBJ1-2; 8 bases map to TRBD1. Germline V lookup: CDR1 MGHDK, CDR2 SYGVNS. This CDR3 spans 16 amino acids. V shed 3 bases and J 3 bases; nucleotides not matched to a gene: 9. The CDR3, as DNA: TGTGCCAGCAGTGATTCCCAGGGGGCGATTTACTATGGCTACACCTTC. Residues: CASSDSQGAIYYGYTF.

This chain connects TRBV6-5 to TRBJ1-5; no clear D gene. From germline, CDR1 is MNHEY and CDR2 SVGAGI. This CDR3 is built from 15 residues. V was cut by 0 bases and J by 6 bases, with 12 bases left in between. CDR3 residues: CASSYSDSPGQPQHF. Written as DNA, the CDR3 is TGTGCCAGCAGTTACTCCGACTCCCCCGGTCAGCCCCAGCATTTT.

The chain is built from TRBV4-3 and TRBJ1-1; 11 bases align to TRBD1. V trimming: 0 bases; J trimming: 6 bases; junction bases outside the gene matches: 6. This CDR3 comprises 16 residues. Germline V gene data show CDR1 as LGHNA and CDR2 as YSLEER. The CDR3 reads CASSQESGTGGSEAFF. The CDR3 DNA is TGCGCCAGCAGCCAAGAATCCGGGACAGGGGGGTCTGAAGCTTTCTTT.

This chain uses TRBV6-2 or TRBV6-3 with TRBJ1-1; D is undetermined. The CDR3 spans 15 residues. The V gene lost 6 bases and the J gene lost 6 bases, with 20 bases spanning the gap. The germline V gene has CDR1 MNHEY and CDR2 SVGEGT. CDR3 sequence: CASSMPEWQVPEAFF. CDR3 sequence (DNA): TGTGCCAGCAGCATGCCTGAGTGGCAGGTTCCTGAAGCTTTCTTT.

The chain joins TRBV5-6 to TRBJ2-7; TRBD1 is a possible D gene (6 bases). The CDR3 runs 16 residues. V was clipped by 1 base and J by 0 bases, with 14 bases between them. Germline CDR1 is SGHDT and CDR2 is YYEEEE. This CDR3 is CASSLPGDRSSYEQYF. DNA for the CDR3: TGTGCCAGCAGCTTGCCGGGCGACAGGAGCTCCTACGAGCAGTACTTC.

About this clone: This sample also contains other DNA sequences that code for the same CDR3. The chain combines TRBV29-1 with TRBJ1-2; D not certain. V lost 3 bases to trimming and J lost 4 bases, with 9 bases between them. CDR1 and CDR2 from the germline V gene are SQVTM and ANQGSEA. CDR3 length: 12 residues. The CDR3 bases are TGCAGCGTTGAGGCAGGTGCCTATGGCTACACCTTC. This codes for CSVEAGAYGYTF.

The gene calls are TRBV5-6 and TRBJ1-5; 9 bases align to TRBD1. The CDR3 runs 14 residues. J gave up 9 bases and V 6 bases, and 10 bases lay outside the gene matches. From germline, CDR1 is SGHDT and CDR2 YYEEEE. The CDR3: CASTRTGEVGPQHF. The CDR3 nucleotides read TGTGCCAGCACCCGGACAGGGGAGGTCGGGCCCCAGCATTTT.

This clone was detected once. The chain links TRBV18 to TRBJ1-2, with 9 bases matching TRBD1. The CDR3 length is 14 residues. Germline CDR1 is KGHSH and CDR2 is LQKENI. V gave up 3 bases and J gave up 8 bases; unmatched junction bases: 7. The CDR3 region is CASSPDRGSEGYTF. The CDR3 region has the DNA TGTGCCAGCTCACCGGACAGGGGTTCGGAGGGCTACACCTTC.

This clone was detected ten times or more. This CDR3 reads CASSTNLAGEFADTQYF. The CDR3 DNA reads TGTGCCAGCAGTACGAATCTAGCGGGAGAATTCGCAGATACGCAGTATTTT. This chain connects TRBV6-2 or TRBV6-3 to TRBJ2-3; 10 bases align to TRBD2. The CDR3 consists of 17 residues. From germline, CDR1 is MNHEY and CDR2 SVGEGT. The junction had 12 bases not matched to a gene; V was cut back by 5 bases and J by 4 bases.

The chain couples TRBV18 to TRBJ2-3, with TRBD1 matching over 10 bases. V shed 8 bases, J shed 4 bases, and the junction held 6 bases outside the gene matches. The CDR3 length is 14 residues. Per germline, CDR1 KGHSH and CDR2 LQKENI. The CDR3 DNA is TGTGCCAGCAGACAGGGGGCAAATTCAGATACGCAGTATTTT. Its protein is CASRQGANSDTQYF.

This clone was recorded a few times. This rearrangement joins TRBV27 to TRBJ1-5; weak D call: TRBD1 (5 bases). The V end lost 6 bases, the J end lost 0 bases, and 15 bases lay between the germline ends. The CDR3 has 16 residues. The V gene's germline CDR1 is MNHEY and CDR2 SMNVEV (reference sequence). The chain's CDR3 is CASSLKGPYSNQPQHF. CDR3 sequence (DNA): TGTGCCAGCAGCCTAAAGGGGCCCTATAGCAATCAGCCCCAGCATTTT.

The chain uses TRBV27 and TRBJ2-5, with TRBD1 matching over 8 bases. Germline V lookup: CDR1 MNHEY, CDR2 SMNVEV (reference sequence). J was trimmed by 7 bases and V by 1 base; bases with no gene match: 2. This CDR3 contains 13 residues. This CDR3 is CASSLLQGGTQYF. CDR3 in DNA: TGTGCCAGCAGTTTATTACAGGGGGGGACCCAGTACTTC.

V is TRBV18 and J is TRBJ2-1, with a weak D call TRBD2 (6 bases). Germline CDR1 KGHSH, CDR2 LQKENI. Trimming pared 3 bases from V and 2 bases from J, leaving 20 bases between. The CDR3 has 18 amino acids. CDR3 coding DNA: TGTGCCAGCTCACCTTCCTTAAGGATCGCGGGAACCTACAATGAGCAGTTCTTC. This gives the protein CASSPSLRIAGTYNEQFF.

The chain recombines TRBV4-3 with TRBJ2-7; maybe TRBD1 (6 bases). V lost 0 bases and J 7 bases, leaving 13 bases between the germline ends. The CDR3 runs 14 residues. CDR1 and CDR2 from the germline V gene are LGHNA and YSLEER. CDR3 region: CASSQDPGASEQYF. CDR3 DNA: TGCGCCAGCAGCCAAGATCCAGGGGCCTCTGAGCAGTACTTC.

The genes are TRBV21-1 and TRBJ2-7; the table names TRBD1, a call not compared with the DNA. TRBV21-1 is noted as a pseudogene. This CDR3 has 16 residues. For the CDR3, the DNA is TGTGCCAGCATAGCCACCCGGGACAGGGGTCCCTACGAGCAGTACTTC. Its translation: CASIATRDRGPYEQYF.

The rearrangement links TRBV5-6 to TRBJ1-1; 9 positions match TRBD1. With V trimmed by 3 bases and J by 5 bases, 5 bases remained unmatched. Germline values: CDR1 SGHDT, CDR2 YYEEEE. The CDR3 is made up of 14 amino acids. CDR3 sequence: CASSSGQGSTEAFF. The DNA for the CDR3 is TGTGCCAGCAGCTCCGGACAGGGGAGTACTGAAGCTTTCTTT.

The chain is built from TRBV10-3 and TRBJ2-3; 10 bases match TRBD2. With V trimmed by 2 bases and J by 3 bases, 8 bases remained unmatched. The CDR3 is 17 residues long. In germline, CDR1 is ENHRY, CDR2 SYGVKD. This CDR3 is CAISETPAGGPTDTQYF. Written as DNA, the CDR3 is TGTGCCATCAGTGAGACCCCAGCGGGAGGGCCGACAGATACGCAGTATTTT.

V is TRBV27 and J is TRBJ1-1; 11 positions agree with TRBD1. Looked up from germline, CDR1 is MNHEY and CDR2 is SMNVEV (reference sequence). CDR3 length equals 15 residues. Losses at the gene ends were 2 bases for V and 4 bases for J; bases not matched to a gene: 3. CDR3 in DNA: TGTGCCAGCAGTTTAGTAGGGACAGGGGGCACTGAAGCTTTCTTT. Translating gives CASSLVGTGGTEAFF.

CDR3 sequence reads: CASSSLAGAEQYF. The CDR3 region has the DNA TGCGCCAGCAGCTCCCTAGCGGGAGCCGAGCAGTACTTC. The chain combines TRBV5-1 with TRBJ2-7, with TRBD2 matching 10 bases. The CDR3 is 13 residues long. Looked up from germline, CDR1 is SGHRS and CDR2 is YFSETQ. V lost 3 bases and J lost 6; bases outside the gene matches: 3.

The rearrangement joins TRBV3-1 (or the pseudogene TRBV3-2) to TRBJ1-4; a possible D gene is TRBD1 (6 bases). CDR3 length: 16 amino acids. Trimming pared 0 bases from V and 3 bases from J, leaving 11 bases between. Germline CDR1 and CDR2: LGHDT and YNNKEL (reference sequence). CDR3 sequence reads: CASSQESGTPNEKLFF. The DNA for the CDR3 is TGTGCCAGCAGCCAAGAATCCGGGACACCTAATGAAAAACTGTTTTTT.

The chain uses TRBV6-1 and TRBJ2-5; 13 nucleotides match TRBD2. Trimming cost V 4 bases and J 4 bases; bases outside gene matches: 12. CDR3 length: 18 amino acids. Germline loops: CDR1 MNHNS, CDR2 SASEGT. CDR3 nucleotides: TGTGCCAGCAGTGCCTGGACTAGCGGGAGACTTGGGGGAGAGACCCAGTACTTC. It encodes CASSAWTSGRLGGETQYF.

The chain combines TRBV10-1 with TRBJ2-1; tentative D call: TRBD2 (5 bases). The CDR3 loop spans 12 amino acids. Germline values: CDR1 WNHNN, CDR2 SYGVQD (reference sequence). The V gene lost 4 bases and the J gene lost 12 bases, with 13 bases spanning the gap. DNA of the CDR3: TGCGCCAGCAGTGGTGCGGGTGAGGTGCAGTTCTTC. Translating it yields CASSGAGEVQFF.

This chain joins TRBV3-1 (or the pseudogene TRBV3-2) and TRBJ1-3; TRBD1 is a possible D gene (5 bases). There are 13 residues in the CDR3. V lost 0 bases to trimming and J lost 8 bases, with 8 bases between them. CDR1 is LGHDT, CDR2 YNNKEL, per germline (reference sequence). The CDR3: CASSQEDIYTIYF. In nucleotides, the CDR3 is TGTGCCAGCAGCCAAGAGGACATCTACACCATATATTTT.

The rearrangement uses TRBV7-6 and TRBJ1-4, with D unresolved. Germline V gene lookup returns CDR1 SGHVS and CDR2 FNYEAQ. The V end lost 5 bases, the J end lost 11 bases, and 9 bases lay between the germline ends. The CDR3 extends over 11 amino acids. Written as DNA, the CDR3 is TGTGCCAGCAGCCTAGACTCCAAACTGTTTTTT. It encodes CASSLDSKLFF.

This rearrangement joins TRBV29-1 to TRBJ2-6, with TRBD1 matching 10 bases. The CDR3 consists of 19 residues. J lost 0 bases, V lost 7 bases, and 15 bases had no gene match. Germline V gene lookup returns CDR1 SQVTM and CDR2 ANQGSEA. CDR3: CSARIKDRGYLSGANVLTF. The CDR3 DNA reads TGCAGCGCCCGAATCAAGGACAGGGGGTACCTCTCTGGGGCCAACGTCCTGACTTTC.

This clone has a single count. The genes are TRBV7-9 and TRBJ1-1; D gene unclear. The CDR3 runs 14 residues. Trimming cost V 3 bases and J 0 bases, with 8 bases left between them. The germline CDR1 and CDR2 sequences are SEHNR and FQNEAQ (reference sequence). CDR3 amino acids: CASSFEEMNTEAFF. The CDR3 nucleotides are TGTGCCAGCAGCTTTGAGGAAATGAACACTGAAGCTTTCTTT.

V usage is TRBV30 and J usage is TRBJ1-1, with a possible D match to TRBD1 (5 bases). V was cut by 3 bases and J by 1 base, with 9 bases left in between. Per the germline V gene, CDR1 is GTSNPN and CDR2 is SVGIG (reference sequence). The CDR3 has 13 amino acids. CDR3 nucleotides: TGTGCCTGGAGCCATACAGGGAACACTGAAGCTTTCTTT. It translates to CAWSHTGNTEAFF.

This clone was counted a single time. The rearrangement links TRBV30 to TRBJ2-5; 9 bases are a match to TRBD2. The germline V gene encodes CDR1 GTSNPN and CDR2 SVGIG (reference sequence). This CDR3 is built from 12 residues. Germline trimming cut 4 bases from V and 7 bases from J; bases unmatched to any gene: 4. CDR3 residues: CAWNPGLATQYF. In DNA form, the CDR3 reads TGTGCCTGGAACCCGGGACTAGCGACCCAGTACTTC.